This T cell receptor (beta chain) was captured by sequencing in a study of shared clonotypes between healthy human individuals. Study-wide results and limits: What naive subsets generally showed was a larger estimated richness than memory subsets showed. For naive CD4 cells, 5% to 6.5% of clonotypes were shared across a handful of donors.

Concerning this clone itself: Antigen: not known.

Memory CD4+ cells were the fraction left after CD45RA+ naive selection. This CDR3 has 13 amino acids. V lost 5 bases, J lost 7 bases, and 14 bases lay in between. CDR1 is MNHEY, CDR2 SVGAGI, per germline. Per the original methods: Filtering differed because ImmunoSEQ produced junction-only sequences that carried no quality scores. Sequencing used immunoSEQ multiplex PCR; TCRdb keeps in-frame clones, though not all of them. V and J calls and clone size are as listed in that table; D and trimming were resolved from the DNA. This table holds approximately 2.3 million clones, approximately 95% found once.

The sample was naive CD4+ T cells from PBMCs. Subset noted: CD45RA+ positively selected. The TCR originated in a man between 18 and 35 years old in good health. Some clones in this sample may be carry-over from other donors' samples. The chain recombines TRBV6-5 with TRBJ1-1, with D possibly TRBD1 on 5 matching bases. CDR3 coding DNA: TGTGCCAGCAGTCCAACGGGGCCGCGTGAAGCTTTCTTT. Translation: CASSPTGPREAFF.